This TCR beta chain comes out of a study of shared clonotypes between healthy human individuals. The overall study: Three CD4 naive, three CD4 memory, two CD8 naive and one CD8 memory plate were used per donor.

CD45RO-negative cells were positively selected for CCR7, leaving out terminally differentiated effector memory CD45RA+ cells. Assay used: immunoSEQ multiplex PCR; TCRdb lists only in-frame clones, some missing. Here the sample spans more than 500,000 clones, approximately 95% being singletons. This CDR3 contains 15 residues. Germline values: CDR1 SEHNR, CDR2 FQNEAQ (reference sequence). Trimming cost V 6 bases and J 4 bases; bases outside gene matches: 6. Sample: naive CD8+ T cells sorted from blood. The chain combines TRBV7-9 with TRBJ2-3; 11 nucleotides match TRBD2. The sequence came from a woman aged 25-40 years in good health. Here the CDR3 reads CASRRTSGSADTQYF. DNA of the CDR3: TGTGCCAGCAGACGTACTAGCGGGAGTGCAGATACGCAGTATTTT.